This TCR beta chain was retrieved from a study of CD8+ T cells in alopecia areata. Study-wide context: Tofacitinib continued for 6 to 18 months and was then withheld for 6 months.

Sequencing templates came from extracted RNA that was reverse transcribed into cDNA. Generated by immunoSEQ multiplex PCR, the TCRdb table keeps only in-frame clones and is missing some. The data show 40,000 to 45,000 clones, roughly 92% seen once. Treatment indicated: oral pan-JAK inhibitor, 5-10 mg twice daily. Patients with alopecia areata provided lesional scalp punch biopsies as well as peripheral blood. This TCR was recovered from a human donor with alopecia areata. Sequenced material: CD8+ T cells sorted from blood, taken at week 24, from a patient treated with tofacitinib.

In DNA form, the CDR3 reads TGTGCCAGCAGTGAAGGCCTTCGGTCGCGCACAGATACGCAGTATTTT. It yields the protein CASSEGLRSRTDTQYF. The chain combines TRBV6-1 with TRBJ2-3, with D hard to call. With 1 base removed from V and 1 base from J, the gap between germline ends came to 12 bases. Germline-derived CDR1 and CDR2 are MNHNS and SASEGT. This CDR3 has 16 amino acids.